The clone carrying this TCR beta chain was recorded a few times. Its specificity is unknown. Germline-derived CDR1 and CDR2 are SEHNR and FQNEAQ (reference sequence). The CDR3 sequence is 18 residues long. V was cut by 1 base and J by 0 bases, with 16 bases left in between. The sample is drawn from a study of graft-versus-host responses after intestinal transplantation. The repertoire was sequenced with immunoSEQ multiplex PCR; TCRdb's copy has only in-frame clones and lacks some. In the table there are more than 100,000 clones, around 93% of which are singletons. This clonotype was obtained from a human donor who received an intestinal transplant. This sample comprised unstimulated CD4+ T cells sorted from spleen or lymph node cells, obtained before intestinal transplant. The V gene is TRBV7-9, the J gene TRBJ1-3; TRBD1 is a possible D gene (5 bases). The CDR3 region has the DNA TGTGCCAGCAGCTTAGTCCTTAACAGGTTCGTCTCTGGAAACACCATATATTTT. Its translation is CASSLVLNRFVSGNTIYF.